These 19 T cell receptor beta chains came from one sample sequenced in a study of T cell responses to AZD1222 COVID-19 vaccine (dated by TCRdb to the early 2020s). Library method: the immunoSEQ multiplex PCR assay. Entries here come from immuneACCESS through TCRdb and include only in-frame sequences with V and J called. Some clones fail to appear in such tables; in the studies checked, an unresolved V gene covers under half of the shortfall, and the cause of the remainder is unknown. The sample table contains 110,000 to 150,000 clones; only one count was recorded for roughly 89% of them. The ten most abundant clones make up around 1.7% of the sample. In the paper's terms, the time point label means: baseline before first vaccination. The sample here was peripheral blood, taken on day 0 of AZD1222 vaccination. The receptors were gathered from an adult in good health.

The CDR3 coding sequence is TGTGCCAGCGAAGGCGCCCTTCCGGGGGGAAACACCATATATTTT. Translation: CASEGALPGGNTIYF. The chain carries TRBV6-5 and TRBJ1-3; D gene unclear. Between the trimmed V and J ends, which lost 8 bases and 4 bases, there was a span of 18 bases. Germline lookup yields CDR1 MNHEY and CDR2 SVGAGI. The CDR3 spans 15 residues.

This clone was counted a few times. The chain links TRBV2 to TRBJ1-2; TRBD1 agrees at 9 bases. Germline V gene sequence: CDR1 SNHLY, CDR2 FYNNEI. There are 16 residues in the CDR3. J lost 4 bases, V lost 6 bases, and 12 bases had no gene match. CDR3 sequence reads: CASRPRQGEAIYGYTF. CDR3 DNA sequence: TGTGCCAGCAGGCCCCGACAGGGGGAGGCCATCTATGGCTACACCTTC.

The V gene is TRBV24-1, the J gene TRBJ2-2; D is uncertain. Germline CDR1 KGHDR, CDR2 SFDVKD. The V end lost 3 bases, the J end lost 5 bases, and 6 bases lay between the germline ends. The CDR3 sequence is 13 residues long. CDR3 sequence reads: CATSDRFTGELFF. The CDR3 coding sequence is TGTGCCACCAGTGATAGGTTTACCGGGGAGCTGTTTTTT.

The genes are TRBV3-1 (or the pseudogene TRBV3-2) and TRBJ1-4, with a tentative D call TRBD1 (5 bases). Trimming left V 4 bases short and J 2 bases short, with 11 bases between. The CDR3 totals 15 residues. The germline CDR1 and CDR2 sequences are LGHDT and YNNKEL (reference sequence). DNA for the CDR3: TGTGCCAGCAGCCGGGGGGAGAGGACTAATGAAAAACTGTTTTTT. Protein product: CASSRGERTNEKLFF.

The chain employs TRBV30 and TRBJ1-5; no clear D gene. CDR3 length: 13 amino acids. Trimming stripped 2 bases from V and 4 bases from J, with 9 bases between. The germline V gene encodes CDR1 GTSNPN and CDR2 SVGIG (reference sequence). Here the CDR3 reads CAWSYGENQPQHF. The DNA for the CDR3 is TGTGCCTGGAGTTACGGTGAAAATCAGCCCCAGCATTTT.

By share, this clone counts as medium-sized. The rearrangement uses TRBV4-1 and TRBJ1-1; D not certain. V shed 4 bases and J shed 3 bases, with 12 bases lying between them. The germline gives CDR1 MGHRA, CDR2 YSYEKL. This CDR3 comprises 14 residues. In DNA, the CDR3 is TGCGCCAGCAGCCGCGCTTCTCGGTACACTGAAGCTTTCTTT. It translates to CASSRASRYTEAFF.

This chain joins TRBV9 and TRBJ1-2; no clear D. This CDR3 contains 16 residues. Germline CDR1 and CDR2: SGDLS and YYNGEE. V gave up 3 bases and J gave up 4 bases, with 19 bases separating them. This CDR3 reads CASSEIRLGSVYGYTF. The CDR3 nucleotides read TGTGCCAGCAGCGAAATCCGTCTGGGTTCAGTCTATGGCTACACCTTC.

Notes on this clone: A read error may produce the germline difference seen at one junction end. The rearrangement uses TRBV5-1 and TRBJ1-1; D is perhaps TRBD1 (6 bases). The CDR3 totals 18 residues. Germline CDR1 SGHRS, CDR2 YFSETQ. CDR3 coding DNA: TGCGCCACCAGCGACCGGAGGGGGGGTCACTCGTTGAACACTGAAGCTTTCTTT. It codes for CATSDRRGGHSLNTEAFF.

The gene calls are TRBV6-1 and TRBJ1-4; maybe TRBD1 (6 bases). The germline V gene has CDR1 MNHNS and CDR2 SASEGT. The CDR3 totals 17 residues. V was pared by 4 bases and J by 7 bases, with 22 bases between. CDR3 bases: TGTGCCAGCAGTGCCGTCTCAGGACAGATTGAGTCTGAAAAACTGTTTTTT. It encodes CASSAVSGQIESEKLFF.

The rearrangement joins TRBV3-1 (or the pseudogene TRBV3-2) to TRBJ1-5; D is unclear. The CDR3 is 12 residues long. V gave up 1 base and J gave up 7 bases, with 5 bases separating them. Germline V lookup: CDR1 LGHDT, CDR2 YNNKEL (reference sequence). DNA for the CDR3: TGTGCCAGCAGCCAAGCGTCACAGCCCCAGCATTTT. Translation gives CASSQASQPQHF.

This chain connects TRBV9 to TRBJ2-5, with 8 bases aligning to TRBD2. CDR3 length equals 16 residues. V lost 0 bases, J lost 5 bases, and 9 bases stayed unmatched. Germline CDR1 SGDLS, CDR2 YYNGEE. CDR3 coding DNA: TGTGCCAGCAGCGTAGCGGTGAGCGGGAGTCAGGAGACCCAGTACTTC. It codes for CASSVAVSGSQETQYF.

V is TRBV27 and J is TRBJ1-3, with D hard to call. V was pared by 5 bases and J by 2 bases, with 13 bases between. Germline CDR1 reads MNHEY; CDR2 reads SMNVEV (reference sequence). This CDR3 has 15 residues. The CDR3 region has the DNA TGTGCCAGCAGTAACTTCTTGGGTCCTGGAAACACCATATATTTT. It codes for CASSNFLGPGNTIYF.

V is TRBV5-1 and J is TRBJ2-7; D remains ambiguous. This CDR3 has 17 amino acids. From germline, CDR1 is SGHRS and CDR2 YFSETQ. Trimming removed 0 bases from V and 2 bases from J, with 18 bases in between. In DNA form, the CDR3 reads TGCGCCAGCAGCTTGGGGCAGACTCGAAGACCCGCCTACGAGCAGTACTTC. Translated, it gives CASSLGQTRRPAYEQYF.

The chain couples TRBV6-5 to TRBJ1-1; no clear D. The germline CDR1 and CDR2 sequences are MNHEY and SVGAGI. Trimming shortened V by 11 bases and J by 1 base, and 8 bases separated the two germline ends. The CDR3 contains 11 residues. CDR3 residues: CASRQNTEAFF. The DNA for the CDR3 is TGTGCCTCCCGACAGAACACTGAAGCTTTCTTT.

The CDR3 protein is CASTPRETGGYEQYF. The CDR3 bases are TGTGCCAGCACCCCAAGGGAGACAGGGGGCTACGAGCAGTACTTC. The chain combines TRBV27 with TRBJ2-7; 9 bases line up with TRBD1. V was clipped by 7 bases and J by 3 bases; unmatched bases: 10. The CDR3 loop spans 15 amino acids. Germline-derived CDR1 and CDR2 are MNHEY and SMNVEV (reference sequence).

The V call is TRBV19, the J call TRBJ1-1; the match to TRBD1 covers 10 bases. CDR3 length: 15 residues. CDR1 is LNHDA and CDR2 is SQIVND in the germline V gene (reference sequence). V shed 5 bases, J shed 3 bases, and the junction held 6 bases outside the gene matches. Here the CDR3 reads CASSSRDRGYTEAFF. The DNA for the CDR3 is TGTGCCAGTAGTTCCCGGGACAGGGGTTACACTGAAGCTTTCTTT.

The J gene is TRBJ2-5, the V gene TRBV30; 9 positions match TRBD1. The length of the CDR3 is 17 residues. The V gene end was trimmed by 1 base and the J gene end by 2 bases; junction bases not matched to a gene: 11. Germline lookup yields CDR1 GTSNPN and CDR2 SVGIG (reference sequence). DNA of the CDR3: TGTGCCTGGAGTGCCTACAGGGGGCCTAAGCTTCAAGAGACCCAGTACTTC. Its translation: CAWSAYRGPKLQETQYF. Full variable domain (remainder filled in from reference TRBV30 and TRBJ2-5): SQTIHQWPATLVQPVGSPLSLECTVEGTSNPNLYWYRQAAGRGLQLLFYSVGIGQISSEVPQNLSASRPQDRQFILSSKKLLLSDSGFYLCAWSAYRGPKLQETQYFGPGTRLLVL.

The chain uses TRBV27 and TRBJ2-7, with a possible D match to TRBD2 (5 bases). The germline CDR1 and CDR2 sequences are MNHEY and SMNVEV (reference sequence). V was clipped by 4 bases and J by 7 bases, with 8 bases between them. This CDR3 comprises 11 residues. DNA of the CDR3: TGTGCCAGCAGTTACCGAGGGGAGCAGTACTTC. It encodes CASSYRGEQYF.

V is TRBV7-9 and J is TRBJ2-3, with 9 bases identical to TRBD2. Germline V gene lookup returns CDR1 SEHNR and CDR2 FQNEAQ (reference sequence). The CDR3 length is 18 residues. J was trimmed by 4 bases and V by 1 base; bases with no gene match: 12. The CDR3 loop is CASSLGVWSGRSADTQYF. The CDR3 DNA sequence: TGTGCCAGCAGCTTAGGAGTTTGGAGCGGGAGGAGCGCAGATACGCAGTATTTT.